This TCR beta chain was sequenced during a study of blood T cell repertoires in COVID-19. Study in general: In each case, the material was cDNA or gDNA derived from T cells, B-cell-depleted T cells, or PBMCs.

Trimming stripped 7 bases from V and 8 bases from J, with 20 bases between. The CDR3 runs 14 residues. CDR1 and CDR2 (germline): SNHLY, FYNNEI. In the authors' methods: Estimation of nucleated cell counts was performed using reference gene primer amplification. This table comes from immunoSEQ multiplex PCR, and its TCRdb copy is limited to in-frame clones, with some not included. Clone size and the V and J calls come from that table; the DNA yielded D and trimming. The sample yields about 120,000 clones, about 87% seen once. The sample comprised peripheral blood. This clonotype originated in a woman aged 45-65 years with acute or convalescent COVID-19. J is TRBJ1-2 and V is TRBV2; D not resolved. This CDR3 reads CASIGRLRTEGYTF. DNA for the CDR3: TGTGCCAGCATAGGGAGACTCAGGACGGAAGGCTACACCTTC.